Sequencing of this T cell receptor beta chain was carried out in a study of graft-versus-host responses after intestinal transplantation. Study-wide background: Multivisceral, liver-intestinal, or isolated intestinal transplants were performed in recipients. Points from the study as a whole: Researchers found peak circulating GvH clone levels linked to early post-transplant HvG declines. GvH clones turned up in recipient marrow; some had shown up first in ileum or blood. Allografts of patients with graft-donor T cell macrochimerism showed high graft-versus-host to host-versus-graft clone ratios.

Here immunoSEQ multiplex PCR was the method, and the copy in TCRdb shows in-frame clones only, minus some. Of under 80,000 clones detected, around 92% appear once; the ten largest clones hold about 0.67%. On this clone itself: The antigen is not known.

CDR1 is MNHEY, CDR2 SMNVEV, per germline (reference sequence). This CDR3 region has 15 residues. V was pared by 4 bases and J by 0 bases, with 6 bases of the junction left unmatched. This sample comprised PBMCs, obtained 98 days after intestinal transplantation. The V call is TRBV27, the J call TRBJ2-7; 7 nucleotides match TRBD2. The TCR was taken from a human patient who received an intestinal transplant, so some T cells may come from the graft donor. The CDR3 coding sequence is TGTGCCAGCAGTTCGGGGCTAGCGGCCTCCTACGAGCAGTACTTC. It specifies CASSSGLAASYEQYF.